The 6 T cell receptor beta chains given below trace back to one sample, sequenced in a study of blood T cell repertoires in COVID-19. Assay: immunoSEQ multiplex PCR; the TCRdb copy retains only in-frame clones and omits some. Of over 150,000 clones detected, about 82% appear once; the ten largest clones hold around 8.9%. The specimen was peripheral blood. These receptors were collected from an elderly woman with COVID-19, enrolled during active disease.

V usage is TRBV6-5 and J usage is TRBJ1-2; D gene ambiguous. V was trimmed by 8 bases and J by 4 bases, leaving 20 bases between them. In germline, CDR1 is MNHEY, CDR2 SVGAGI. The CDR3 loop spans 15 amino acids. The CDR3 spells CASVRFSGSPYGYTF. CDR3 DNA: TGTGCCAGCGTACGTTTCTCCGGTAGCCCCTATGGCTACACCTTC.

This sequence joins TRBV11-2 and TRBJ1-2; TRBD1 is a possible D gene (6 bases). V gave up 3 bases and J gave up 3 bases, with 14 bases separating them. The CDR3 totals 15 residues. CDR1 and CDR2 (germline): SGHAT, FQNNGV. CDR3 region: CASSFIQGWYYGYTF. CDR3 DNA sequence: TGTGCCAGCAGCTTCATACAGGGATGGTACTATGGCTACACCTTC.

This chain links TRBV5-4 with TRBJ2-7; 16 nucleotides align to TRBD2. Looked up from germline, CDR1 is SGHNT and CDR2 is YYREEE (reference sequence). The CDR3 runs 17 residues. With 4 bases clipped from V and 0 bases from J, the junction kept 4 bases outside the gene matches. DNA of the CDR3: TGTGCCAGCAGCACCGGGACTAGCGGGAGGGGCTCCTACGAGCAGTACTTC. Translation: CASSTGTSGRGSYEQYF.

About this clone itself: This sample includes further DNA sequences coding for the same CDR3. The rearrangement uses TRBV5-1 and TRBJ2-3; TRBD2 matches 13 bases. Per germline, CDR1 SGHRS and CDR2 YFSETQ. The CDR3 is 16 amino acids. V lost 2 bases, J lost 6 bases, and 6 bases stayed unmatched. The CDR3 sequence is CASSLLAGGPGDTQYF. CDR3 bases: TGCGCCAGCAGCTTACTAGCGGGGGGGCCAGGGGATACGCAGTATTTT.

The V and J genes are TRBV3-1 (or the pseudogene TRBV3-2) and TRBJ2-3, with 9 bases lining up with TRBD1. The J segment lost 5 bases and the V segment lost 9 bases, leaving 12 bases of the junction unmatched. The CDR3 length is 15 residues. Per germline, CDR1 LGHDT and CDR2 YNNKEL (reference sequence). This chain's CDR3 is CASNSQGARVDTQYF. The CDR3 nucleotides read TGTGCCAGTAACTCACAGGGGGCCCGGGTAGATACGCAGTATTTT.

The rearrangement uses TRBV3-1 (or the pseudogene TRBV3-2) and TRBJ1-2, with TRBD1 as a possible D gene (5 bases). Germline CDR1 LGHDT, CDR2 YNNKEL (reference sequence). Trimming removed 0 bases from V and 3 bases from J, with 8 bases in between. The CDR3 runs 14 residues. The CDR3 protein is CASSQDTGDYGYTF. DNA of the CDR3: TGTGCCAGCAGCCAAGATACGGGGGACTATGGCTACACCTTC.